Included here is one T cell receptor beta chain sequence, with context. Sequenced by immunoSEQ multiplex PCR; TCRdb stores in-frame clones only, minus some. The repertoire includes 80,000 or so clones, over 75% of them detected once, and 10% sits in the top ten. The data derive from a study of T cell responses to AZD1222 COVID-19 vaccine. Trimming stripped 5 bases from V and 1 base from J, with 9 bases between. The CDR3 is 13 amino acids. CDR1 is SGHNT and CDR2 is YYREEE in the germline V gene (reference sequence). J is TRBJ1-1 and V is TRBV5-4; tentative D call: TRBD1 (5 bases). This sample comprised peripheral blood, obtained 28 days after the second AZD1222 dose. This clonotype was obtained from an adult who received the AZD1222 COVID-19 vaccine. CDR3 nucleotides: TGTGCCAGCAGTTCTGGGGCGAACACTGAAGCTTTCTTT. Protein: CASSSGANTEAFF.